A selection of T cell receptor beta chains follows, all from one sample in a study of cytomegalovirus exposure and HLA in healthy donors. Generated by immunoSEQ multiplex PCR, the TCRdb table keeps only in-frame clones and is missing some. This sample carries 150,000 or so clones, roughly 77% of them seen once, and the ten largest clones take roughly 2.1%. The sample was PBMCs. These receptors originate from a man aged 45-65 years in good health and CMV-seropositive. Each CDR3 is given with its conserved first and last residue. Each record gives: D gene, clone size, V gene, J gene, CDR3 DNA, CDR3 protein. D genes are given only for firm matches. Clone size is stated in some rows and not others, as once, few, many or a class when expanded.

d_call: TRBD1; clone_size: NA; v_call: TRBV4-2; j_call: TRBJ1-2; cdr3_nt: TGTGCCAGCAGCCAAGATCAGGGGGTTGCGGCTGGCTACACCTTC; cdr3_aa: CASSQDQGVAAGYTF
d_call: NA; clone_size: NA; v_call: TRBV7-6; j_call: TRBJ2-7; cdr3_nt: TGTGCCAGCAGCTTATATGATGGCGGGCAGTACTTC; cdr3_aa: CASSLYDGGQYF
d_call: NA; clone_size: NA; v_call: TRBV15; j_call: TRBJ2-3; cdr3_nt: TGTGCCACCAGCAGACAGACTGGCCGCACAGATACGCAGTATTTT; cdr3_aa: CATSRQTGRTDTQYF
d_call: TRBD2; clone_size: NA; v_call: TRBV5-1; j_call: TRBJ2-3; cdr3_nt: TGCGCCAGCAGCTTGGGGACTAGCGGGGTTACAGATACGCAGTATTTT; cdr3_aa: CASSLGTSGVTDTQYF
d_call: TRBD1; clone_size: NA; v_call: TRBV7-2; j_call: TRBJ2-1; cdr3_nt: TGTGCCAGCAGCATTAACAGGGGAAATGAGCAGTTCTTC; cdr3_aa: CASSINRGNEQFF
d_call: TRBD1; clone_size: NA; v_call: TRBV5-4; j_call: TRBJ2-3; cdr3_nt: TGTGCCAGCAGGCGGGACAGGGGCACAGATACGCAGTATTTT; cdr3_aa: CASRRDRGTDTQYF
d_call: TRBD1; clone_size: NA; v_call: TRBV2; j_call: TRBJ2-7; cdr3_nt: TGTGCCAGCAGCGGACAGGGAGCCTCCGAGCAGTACTTC; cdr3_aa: CASSGQGASEQYF
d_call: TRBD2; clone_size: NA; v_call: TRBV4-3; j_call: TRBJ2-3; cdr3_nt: TGCGCCAGCAGCCAAGATGTTCTAGCGGGGAGTGATACGCAGTATTTT; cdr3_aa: CASSQDVLAGSDTQYF
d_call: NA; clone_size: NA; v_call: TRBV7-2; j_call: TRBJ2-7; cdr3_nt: TGTGCCAGCAGCTTCGACAGAGGGACTCCTTCGCAGTACTTC; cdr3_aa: CASSFDRGTPSQYF
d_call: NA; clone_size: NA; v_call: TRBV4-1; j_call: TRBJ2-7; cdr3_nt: TGCGCCAGCAGCCCCGTTGGGCTATACGAGCAGTACTTC; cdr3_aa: CASSPVGLYEQYF
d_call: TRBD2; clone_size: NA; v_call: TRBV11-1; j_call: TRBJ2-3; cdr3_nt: TGTGCCAGCAGCTTAAGCTTTTCGGGGAGGGGCACAGATACGCAGTATTTT; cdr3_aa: CASSLSFSGRGTDTQYF
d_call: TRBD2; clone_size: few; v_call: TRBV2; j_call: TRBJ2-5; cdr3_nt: TGTGCCAGCAGTGAACGACTAGCGGAGACCCAGTACTTC; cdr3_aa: CASSERLAETQYF
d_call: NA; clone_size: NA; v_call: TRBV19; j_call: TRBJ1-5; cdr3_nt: TGTGCCAGTAGTATAGCCAGGATCAGCAATCAGCCCCAGCATTTT; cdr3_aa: CASSIARISNQPQHF
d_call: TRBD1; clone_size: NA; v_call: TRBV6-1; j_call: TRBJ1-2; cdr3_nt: TGTGCCAGCAGAGGGACAGCGTACTATGGCTACACCTTC; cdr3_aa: CASRGTAYYGYTF
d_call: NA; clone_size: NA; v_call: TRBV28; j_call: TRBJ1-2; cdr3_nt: TGTGCCAGCAGTTCGGTTGGCTACACCTTC; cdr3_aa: CASSSVGYTF
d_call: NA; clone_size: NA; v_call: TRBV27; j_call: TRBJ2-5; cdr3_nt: TGTGCCAGCATAATTCGGACCCAGTACTTC; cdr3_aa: CASIIRTQYF
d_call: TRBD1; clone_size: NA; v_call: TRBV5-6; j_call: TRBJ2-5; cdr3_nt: TGTGCCAGCAGCTCCTTATACCGACAGGGGGAGGCGACCCAGTACTTC; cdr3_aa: CASSSLYRQGEATQYF
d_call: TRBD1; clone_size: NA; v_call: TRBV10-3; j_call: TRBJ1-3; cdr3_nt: TGTTCCGCTCGACAGGGGGCTGGAAACACCATATATTTT; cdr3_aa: CSARQGAGNTIYF
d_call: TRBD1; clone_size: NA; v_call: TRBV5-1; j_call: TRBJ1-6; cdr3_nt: TGCGCCAGCAGCTTGGTTGGACAGGGGGCACGAAATTCACCCCTCCACTTT; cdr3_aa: CASSLVGQGARNSPLHF
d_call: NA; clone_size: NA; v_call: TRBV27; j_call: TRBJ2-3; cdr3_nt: TGTGCCAGCAGTTTACTAATAGCGGGCACAGATACGCAGTATTTT; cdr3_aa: CASSLLIAGTDTQYF
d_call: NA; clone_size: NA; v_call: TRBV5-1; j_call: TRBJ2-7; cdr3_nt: TGCGCCAGCAGCTTTCGACAGGCATCAGGCTACGAGCAGTACTTC; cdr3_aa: CASSFRQASGYEQYF
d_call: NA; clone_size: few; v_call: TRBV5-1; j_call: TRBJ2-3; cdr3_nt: TGCGCCAGCCGCATTGGGTCTAGTGGAAGCACAGATACGCAGTATTTT; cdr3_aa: CASRIGSSGSTDTQYF
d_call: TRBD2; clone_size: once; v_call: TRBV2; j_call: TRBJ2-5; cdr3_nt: TGTGCCAGCAGGGGGGCGGGGGGCCAAGAGACCCAGTACTTC; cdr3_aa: CASRGAGGQETQYF
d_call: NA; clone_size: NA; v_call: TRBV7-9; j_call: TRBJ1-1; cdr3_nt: TGTGCCAGCAGCTTAGTGACATTCCGTGAAGCTTTCTTT; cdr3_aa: CASSLVTFREAFF
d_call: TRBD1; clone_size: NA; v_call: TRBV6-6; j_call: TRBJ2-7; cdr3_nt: TGTGCCAGCAGTGACAGGGTCCACGAGCAGTACTTC; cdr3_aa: CASSDRVHEQYF
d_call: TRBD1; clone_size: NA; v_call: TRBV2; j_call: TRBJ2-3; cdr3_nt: TGTACCAGCCGAGGGGGCGAAAAGTTCTTGGATACGCAGTATTTT; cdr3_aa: CTSRGGEKFLDTQYF
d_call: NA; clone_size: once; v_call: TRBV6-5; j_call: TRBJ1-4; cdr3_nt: TGTGCCAGCAGCGTCGGCGCGGGGATCAATGAAAAACTGTTTTTT; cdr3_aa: CASSVGAGINEKLFF
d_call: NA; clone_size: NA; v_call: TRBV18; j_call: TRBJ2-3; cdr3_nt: TGTGCCAGCTCACCAAGGGGTCAGGGTGGCACAGATACGCAGTATTTT; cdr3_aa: CASSPRGQGGTDTQYF
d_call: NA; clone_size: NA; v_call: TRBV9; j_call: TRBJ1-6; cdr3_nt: TGTGCCAGCAGCGCCGGACTTGTTTTCTCCTATAATTCACCCCTCCACTTT; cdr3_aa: CASSAGLVFSYNSPLHF
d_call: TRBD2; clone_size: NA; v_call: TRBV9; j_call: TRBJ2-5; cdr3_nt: TGTGCCAGCAGTGACTCTAGCGGGGGGCGAGAGACCCAGTACTTC; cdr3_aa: CASSDSSGGRETQYF
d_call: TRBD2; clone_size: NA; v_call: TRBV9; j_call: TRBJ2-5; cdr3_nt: TGTGCCAGCAGCGTAGCGGGGGCGCTAGCGGGGGGGCAAGAGACCCAGTACTTC; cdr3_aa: CASSVAGALAGGQETQYF
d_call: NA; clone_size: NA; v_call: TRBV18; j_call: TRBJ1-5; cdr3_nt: TGTGCCAGCTCACCATCGCAGGATCAGCCCCAGCATTTT; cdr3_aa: CASSPSQDQPQHF
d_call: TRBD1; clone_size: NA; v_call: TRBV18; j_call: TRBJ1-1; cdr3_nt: TGTGCCAGCTCACCAGGCATGACAGGGGGCGCGTCCGGCACTGAAGCTTTCTTT; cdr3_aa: CASSPGMTGGASGTEAFF
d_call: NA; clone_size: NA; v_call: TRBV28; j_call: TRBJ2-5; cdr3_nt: TGTGCCAGCAGTTCCCCGACTCTCGTCCTAGAGACCCAGTACTTC; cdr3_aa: CASSSPTLVLETQYF
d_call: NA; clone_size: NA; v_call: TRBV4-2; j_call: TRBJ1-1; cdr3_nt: TGTGCCAGCAGCCAAGCCGTCAACACTGAAGCTTTCTTT; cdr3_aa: CASSQAVNTEAFF
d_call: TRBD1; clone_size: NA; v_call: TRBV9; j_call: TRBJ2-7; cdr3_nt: TGTGCCAGCAGCTTCCGGACAGGCCGCTACGAGCAGTACTTC; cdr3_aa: CASSFRTGRYEQYF
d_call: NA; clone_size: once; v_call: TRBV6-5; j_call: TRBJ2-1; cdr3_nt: TGTGCCAGCAGATCGCAGCGGAATGGGCAGTTCTTC; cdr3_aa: CASRSQRNGQFF
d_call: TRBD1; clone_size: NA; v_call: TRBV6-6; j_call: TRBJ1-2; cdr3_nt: TGTGCCAGCAGTTCACCAGGACAGGGTGGGCGACGTGGCTACACCTTC; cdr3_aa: CASSSPGQGGRRGYTF
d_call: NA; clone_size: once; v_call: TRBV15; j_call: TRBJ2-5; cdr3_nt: TGTGCCACCAGCAGGAAAGGGGGAAAAGAGACCCAGTACTTC; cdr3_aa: CATSRKGGKETQYF
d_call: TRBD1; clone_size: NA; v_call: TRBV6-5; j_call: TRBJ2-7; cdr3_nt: TGTGCCAGCAGTCCCCGGACAGGGGAAACCTACGAGCAGTACTTC; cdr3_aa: CASSPRTGETYEQYF
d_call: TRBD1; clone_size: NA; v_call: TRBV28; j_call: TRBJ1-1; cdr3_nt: TGTGCCAGCAGTTTAAGGCAGGGGGCGGTTATGAACACTGAAGCTTTCTTT; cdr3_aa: CASSLRQGAVMNTEAFF
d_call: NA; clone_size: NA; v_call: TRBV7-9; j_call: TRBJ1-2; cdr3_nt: TGTGCCAGCAGCTTAACAGGGACTAACTATGGCTACACCTTC; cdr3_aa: CASSLTGTNYGYTF
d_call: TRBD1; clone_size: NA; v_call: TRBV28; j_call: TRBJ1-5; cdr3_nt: TGTGCCAGCAGTTTACCCCTGACAGGGGGCAATCAGCCCCAGCATTTT; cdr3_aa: CASSLPLTGGNQPQHF
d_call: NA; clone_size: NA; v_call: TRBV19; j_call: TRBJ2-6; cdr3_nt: TGTGCCAGTAGCCTAACCGACTCTGGGGCCAACGTCCTGACTTTC; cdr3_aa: CASSLTDSGANVLTF
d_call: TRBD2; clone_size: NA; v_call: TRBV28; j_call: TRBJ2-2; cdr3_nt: TGTGCCAGCAGTTTATGGAGTCTAGCGGGGGGAACTGCTTTTGGCACCGGGGAGCTGTTTTTT; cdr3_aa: CASSLWSLAGGTAFGTGELFF
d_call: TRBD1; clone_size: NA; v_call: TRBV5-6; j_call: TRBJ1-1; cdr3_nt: TGTGCCAGCAGCCAGGGGGCCTCTTTTGCTTTCTTT; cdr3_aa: CASSQGASFAFF
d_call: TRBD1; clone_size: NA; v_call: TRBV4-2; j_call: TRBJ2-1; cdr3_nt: TGTGCCAGCAGCCAAGACCATACCCGAGGGGGCCTATACAATGAGCAGTTCTTC; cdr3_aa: CASSQDHTRGGLYNEQFF
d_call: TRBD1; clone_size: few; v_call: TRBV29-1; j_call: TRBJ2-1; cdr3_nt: TGCAGCGTTGAACGGGACAGGGCATTCAATGAGCAGTTCTTC; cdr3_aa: CSVERDRAFNEQFF
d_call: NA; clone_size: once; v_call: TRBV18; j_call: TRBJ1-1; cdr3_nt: TGTGCCAGCTCACCTACAGGCATCAGCATGAACACTGAAGCTTTCTTT; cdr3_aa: CASSPTGISMNTEAFF
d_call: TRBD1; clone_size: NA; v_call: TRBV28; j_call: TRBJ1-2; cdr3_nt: TGTGCCAGCAGTAGGACAGGGCGCATACAAGTTGTTAACTATGGCTACACCTTC; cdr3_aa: CASSRTGRIQVVNYGYTF
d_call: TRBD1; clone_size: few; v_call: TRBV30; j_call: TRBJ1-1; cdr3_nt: TGTGCCTGGACCCCCGGGACAGGGAACACTGAAGCTTTCTTT; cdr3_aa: CAWTPGTGNTEAFF
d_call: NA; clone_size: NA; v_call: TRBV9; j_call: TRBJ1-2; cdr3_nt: TGTGCCAGCAGCGTAGCCCAGGGCGTTTATGGCTACACCTTC; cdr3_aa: CASSVAQGVYGYTF
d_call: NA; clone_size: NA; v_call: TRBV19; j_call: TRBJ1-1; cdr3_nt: TGTGCCAGTAGTCCCGTGGCACATTTCAACACTGAAGCTTTCTTT; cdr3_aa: CASSPVAHFNTEAFF
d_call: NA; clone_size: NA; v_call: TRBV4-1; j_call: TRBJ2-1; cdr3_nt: TGCGCCAGCAGCCAGGCCTCTCGTGAGCAGTTCTTC; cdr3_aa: CASSQASREQFF
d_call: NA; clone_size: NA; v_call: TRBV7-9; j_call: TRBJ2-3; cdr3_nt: TGTGCCAGCCTCGCTATTAATACAGATACGCAGTATTTT; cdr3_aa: CASLAINTDTQYF
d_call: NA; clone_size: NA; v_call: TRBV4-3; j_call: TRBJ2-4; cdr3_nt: TGCGCCAGCAGCCCTCAAGCAGACAGAAGTCGAGATGGCAAAAACATTCAGTACTTC; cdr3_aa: CASSPQADRSRDGKNIQYF
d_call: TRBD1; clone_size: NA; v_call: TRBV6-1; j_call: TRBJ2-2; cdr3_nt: TGTGCCAGCAGTGGACGACAGGGTCCCGGGGAGCTGTTTTTT; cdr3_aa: CASSGRQGPGELFF
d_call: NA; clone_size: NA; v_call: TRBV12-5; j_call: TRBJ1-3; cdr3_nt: TGTGCTAGTGGTTACGGCGGGGCGTACGGAAACACCATATATTTT; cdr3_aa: CASGYGGAYGNTIYF
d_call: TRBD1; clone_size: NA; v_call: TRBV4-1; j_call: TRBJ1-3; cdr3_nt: TGCGCCAGCAGCCAAGGGACAGGGCGCTTCTCTGGAAACACCATATATTTT; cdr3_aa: CASSQGTGRFSGNTIYF
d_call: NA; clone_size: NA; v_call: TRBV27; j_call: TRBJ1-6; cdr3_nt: TGTGCCAGCAGTTTGGCAGGGGTCAATAGTTCACCCCTCCACTTT; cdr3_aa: CASSLAGVNSSPLHF